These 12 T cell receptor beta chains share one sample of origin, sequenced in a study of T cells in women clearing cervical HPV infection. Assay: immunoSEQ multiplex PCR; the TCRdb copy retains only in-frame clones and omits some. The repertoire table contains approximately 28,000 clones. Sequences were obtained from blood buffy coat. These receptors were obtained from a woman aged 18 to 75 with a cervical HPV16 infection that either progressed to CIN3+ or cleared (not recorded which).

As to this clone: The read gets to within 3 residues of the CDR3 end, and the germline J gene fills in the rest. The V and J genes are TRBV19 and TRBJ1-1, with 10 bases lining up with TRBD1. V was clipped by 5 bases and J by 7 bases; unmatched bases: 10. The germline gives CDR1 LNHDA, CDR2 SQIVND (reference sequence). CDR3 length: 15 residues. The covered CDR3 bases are TGTGCCAGTAGTGCCGGACAGGGGGGGGCTGATGAA. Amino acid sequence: CASSAGQGGADE. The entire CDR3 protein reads CASSAGQGGADEAFF.

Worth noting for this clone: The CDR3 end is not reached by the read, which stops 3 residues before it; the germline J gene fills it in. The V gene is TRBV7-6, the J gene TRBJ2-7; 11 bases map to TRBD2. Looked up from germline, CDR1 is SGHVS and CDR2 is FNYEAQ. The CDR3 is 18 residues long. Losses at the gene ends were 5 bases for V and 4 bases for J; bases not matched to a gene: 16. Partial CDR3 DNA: TGTGCCAGCAGCCTGGAGCTAGCGGGAGGAGGGAGGAATTACGAG. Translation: CASSLELAGGGRNYE. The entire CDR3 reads CASSLELAGGGRNYEQYF.

The sequenced part of the CDR3 DNA is TGTGCCAGCAGCTCCGGACAGCCCAACACTGAA. Its protein is CASSSGQPNTE. The whole CDR3 protein is CASSSGQPNTEAFF. The rearrangement links TRBV5-6 to TRBJ1-1, with D maybe TRBD1 (6 bases). The read is 3 residues too short to cover the CDR3 end, so that end is filled in from the germline J gene. Germline values: CDR1 SGHDT, CDR2 YYEEEE. The CDR3 loop spans 14 amino acids. Trimming took 3 bases from V and 2 from J, leaving 11 bases between them.

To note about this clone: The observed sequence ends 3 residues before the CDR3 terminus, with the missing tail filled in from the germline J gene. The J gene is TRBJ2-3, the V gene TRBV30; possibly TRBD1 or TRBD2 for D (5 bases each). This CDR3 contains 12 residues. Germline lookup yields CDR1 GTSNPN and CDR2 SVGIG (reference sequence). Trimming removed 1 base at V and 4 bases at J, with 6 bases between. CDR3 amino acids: CAWSGGADTQYF. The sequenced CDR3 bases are TGTGCCTGGAGTGGAGGGGCAGATACG.

The CDR3 loop reads CASSQELAGIDTQYF. The part of the CDR3 DNA that was read is TGTGCCAGCAGCCAAGAACTAGCGGGGATAGATACG. The chain joins TRBV4-2 to TRBJ2-3, with 10 bases matching TRBD2. The observed sequence ends 3 residues before the CDR3 terminus, with the missing tail filled in from the germline J gene. V lost 0 bases to trimming and J lost 5 bases; unmatched junction nucleotides: 2. This CDR3 is 15 amino acids long. Germline V gives CDR1 LGHNA, CDR2 YNFKEQ.

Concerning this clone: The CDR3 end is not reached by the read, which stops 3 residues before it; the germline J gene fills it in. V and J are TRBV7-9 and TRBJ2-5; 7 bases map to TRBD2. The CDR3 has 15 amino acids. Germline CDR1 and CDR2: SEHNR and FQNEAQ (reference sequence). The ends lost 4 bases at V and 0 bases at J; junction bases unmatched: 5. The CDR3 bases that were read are TGTGCCAGCAGCTCCAACCTAGCGGACCAAGAGACC. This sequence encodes CASSSNLADQET. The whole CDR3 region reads CASSSNLADQETQYF.

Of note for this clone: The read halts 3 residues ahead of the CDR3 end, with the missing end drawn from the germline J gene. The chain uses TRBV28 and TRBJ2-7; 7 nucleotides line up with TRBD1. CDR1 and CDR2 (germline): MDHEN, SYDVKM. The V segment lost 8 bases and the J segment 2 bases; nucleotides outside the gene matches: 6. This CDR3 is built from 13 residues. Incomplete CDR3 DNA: TGTGCCAGCGTGACAGGGAATCCCTACGAG. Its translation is CASVTGNPYE. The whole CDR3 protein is CASVTGNPYEQYF.

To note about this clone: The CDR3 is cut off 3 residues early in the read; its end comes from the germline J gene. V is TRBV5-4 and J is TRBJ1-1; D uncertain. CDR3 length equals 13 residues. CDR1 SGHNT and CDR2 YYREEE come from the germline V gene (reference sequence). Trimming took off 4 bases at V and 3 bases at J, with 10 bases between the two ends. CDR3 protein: CASSPTIDTEAFF. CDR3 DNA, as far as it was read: TGTGCCAGCAGCCCAACCATAGACACTGAA.

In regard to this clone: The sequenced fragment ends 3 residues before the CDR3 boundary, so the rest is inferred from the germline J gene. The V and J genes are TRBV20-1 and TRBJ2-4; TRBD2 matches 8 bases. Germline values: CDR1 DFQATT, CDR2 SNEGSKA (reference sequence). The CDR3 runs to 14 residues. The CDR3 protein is CSARDFRGGSVQYF. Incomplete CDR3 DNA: TGCAGTGCTAGAGATTTCCGGGGGGGGTCGGTT.

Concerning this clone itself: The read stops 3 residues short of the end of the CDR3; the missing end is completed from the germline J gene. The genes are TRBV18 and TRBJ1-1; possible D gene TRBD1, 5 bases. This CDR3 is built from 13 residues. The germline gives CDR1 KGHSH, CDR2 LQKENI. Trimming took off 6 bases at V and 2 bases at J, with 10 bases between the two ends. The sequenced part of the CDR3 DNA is TGTGCCAGCTCGGCCAGGGTAAACACTGAA. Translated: CASSARVNTE. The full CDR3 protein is CASSARVNTEAFF.

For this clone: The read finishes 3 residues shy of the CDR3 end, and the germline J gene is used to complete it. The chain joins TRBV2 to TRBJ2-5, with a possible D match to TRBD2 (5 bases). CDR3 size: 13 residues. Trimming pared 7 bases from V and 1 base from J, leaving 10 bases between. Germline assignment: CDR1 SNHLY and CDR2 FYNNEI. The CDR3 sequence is CASNRAVQETQYF. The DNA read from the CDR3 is TGTGCCAGCAACCGAGCGGTCCAAGAGACC.

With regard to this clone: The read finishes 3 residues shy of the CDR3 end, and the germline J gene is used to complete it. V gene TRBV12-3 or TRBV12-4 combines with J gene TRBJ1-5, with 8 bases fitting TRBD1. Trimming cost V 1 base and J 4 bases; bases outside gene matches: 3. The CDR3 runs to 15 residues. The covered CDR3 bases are TGTGCCAGCAGTTTAGAGACAGGGGTTAATCAGCCC. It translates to CASSLETGVNQP. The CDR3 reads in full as CASSLETGVNQPQHF.